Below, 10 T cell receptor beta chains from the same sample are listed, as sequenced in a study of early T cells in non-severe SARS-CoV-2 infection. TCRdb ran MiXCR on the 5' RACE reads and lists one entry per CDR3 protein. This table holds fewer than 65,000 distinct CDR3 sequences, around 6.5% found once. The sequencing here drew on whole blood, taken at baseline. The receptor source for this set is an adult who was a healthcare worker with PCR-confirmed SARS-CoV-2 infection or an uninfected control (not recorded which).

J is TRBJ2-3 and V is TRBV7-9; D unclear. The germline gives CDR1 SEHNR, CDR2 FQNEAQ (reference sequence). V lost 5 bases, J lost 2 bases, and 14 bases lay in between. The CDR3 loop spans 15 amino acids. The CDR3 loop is CASSPPKRLTDTQYF. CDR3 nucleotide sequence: TGTGCCAGCAGCCCACCAAAGCGCCTCACAGATACGCAGTATTTT.

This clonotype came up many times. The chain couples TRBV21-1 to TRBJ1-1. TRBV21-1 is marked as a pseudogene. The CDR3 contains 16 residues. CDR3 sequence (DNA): TGTGCCACCTTAGGGTGTGGCCAGGAGAGGGACACTGAAGCTTTCTTT. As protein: CATLGCGQERDTEAFF.

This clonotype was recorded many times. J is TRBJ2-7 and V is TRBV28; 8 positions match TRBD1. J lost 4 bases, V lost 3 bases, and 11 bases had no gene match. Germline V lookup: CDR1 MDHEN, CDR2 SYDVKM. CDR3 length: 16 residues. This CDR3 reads CASSLARTGWGYEQYF. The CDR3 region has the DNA TGTGCCAGCAGTTTGGCCCGGACAGGGTGGGGGTACGAGCAGTACTTC. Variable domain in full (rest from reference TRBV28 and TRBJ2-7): DVKVTQSSRYLVKRTGEKVFLECVQDMDHENMFWYRQDPGLGLRLIYFSYDVKMKEKGDIPEGYSVSREKKERFSLILESASTNQTSMYLCASSLARTGWGYEQYFGPGTRLTVT.

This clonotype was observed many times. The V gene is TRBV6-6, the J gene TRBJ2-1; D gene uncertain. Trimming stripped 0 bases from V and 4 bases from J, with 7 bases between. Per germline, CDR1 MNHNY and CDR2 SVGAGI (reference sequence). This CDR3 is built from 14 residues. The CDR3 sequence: CASSYSSDYNEQFF. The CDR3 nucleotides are TGTGCCAGCAGTTACTCGTCGGATTACAATGAGCAGTTCTTC.

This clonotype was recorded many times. The CDR3 bases are TGTGCCAGCAGCCACGTGGGGCTAGCGGGAGTCTACGAGCAGTACTTC. Its translation: CASSHVGLAGVYEQYF. The gene calls are TRBV4-2 and TRBJ2-7, with 10 bases fitting TRBD2. The V gene end was trimmed by 3 bases and the J gene end by 3 bases; junction bases not matched to a gene: 8. Per germline, CDR1 LGHNA and CDR2 YNFKEQ. The CDR3 is 16 residues long.

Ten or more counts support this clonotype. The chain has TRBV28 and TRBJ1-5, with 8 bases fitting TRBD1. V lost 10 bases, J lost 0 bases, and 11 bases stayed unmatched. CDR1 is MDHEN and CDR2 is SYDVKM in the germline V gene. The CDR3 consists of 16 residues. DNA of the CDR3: TGTGCCATAGGACAGGGAATGGGTTATAGCAATCAGCCCCAGCATTTT. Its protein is CAIGQGMGYSNQPQHF.

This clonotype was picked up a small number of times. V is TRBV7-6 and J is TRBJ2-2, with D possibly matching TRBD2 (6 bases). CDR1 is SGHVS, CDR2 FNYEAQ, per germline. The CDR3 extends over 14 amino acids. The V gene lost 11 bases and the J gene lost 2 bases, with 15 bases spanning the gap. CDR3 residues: CAVAGRINTGELFF. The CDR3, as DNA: TGTGCCGTCGCGGGACGGATCAACACCGGGGAGCTGTTTTTT.

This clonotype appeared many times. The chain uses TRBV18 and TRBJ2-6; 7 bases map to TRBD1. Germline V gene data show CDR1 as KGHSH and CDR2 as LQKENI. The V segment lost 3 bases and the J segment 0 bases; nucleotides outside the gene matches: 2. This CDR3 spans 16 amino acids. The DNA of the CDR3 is TGTGCCAGCTCACCGACAGGGAGCTCTGGGGCCAACGTCCTGACTTTC. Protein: CASSPTGSSGANVLTF.

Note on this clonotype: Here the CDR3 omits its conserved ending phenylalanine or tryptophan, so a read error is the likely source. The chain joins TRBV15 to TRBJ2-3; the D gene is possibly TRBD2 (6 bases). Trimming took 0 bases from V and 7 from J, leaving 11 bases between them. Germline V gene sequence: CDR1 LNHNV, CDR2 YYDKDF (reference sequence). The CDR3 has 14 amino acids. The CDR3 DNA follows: TGTGCCACCAGCAGAGATGTGGGAGGCTATACGCAGTATATT. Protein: CATSRDVGGYTQYI.

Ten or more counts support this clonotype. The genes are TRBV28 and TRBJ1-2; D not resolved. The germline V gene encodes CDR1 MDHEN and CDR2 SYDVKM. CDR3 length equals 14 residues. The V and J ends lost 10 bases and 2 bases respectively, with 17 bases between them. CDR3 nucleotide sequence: TGTGCCACTCCCAACCCAGGATTCAACTATGGCTACACCTTC. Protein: CATPNPGFNYGYTF.